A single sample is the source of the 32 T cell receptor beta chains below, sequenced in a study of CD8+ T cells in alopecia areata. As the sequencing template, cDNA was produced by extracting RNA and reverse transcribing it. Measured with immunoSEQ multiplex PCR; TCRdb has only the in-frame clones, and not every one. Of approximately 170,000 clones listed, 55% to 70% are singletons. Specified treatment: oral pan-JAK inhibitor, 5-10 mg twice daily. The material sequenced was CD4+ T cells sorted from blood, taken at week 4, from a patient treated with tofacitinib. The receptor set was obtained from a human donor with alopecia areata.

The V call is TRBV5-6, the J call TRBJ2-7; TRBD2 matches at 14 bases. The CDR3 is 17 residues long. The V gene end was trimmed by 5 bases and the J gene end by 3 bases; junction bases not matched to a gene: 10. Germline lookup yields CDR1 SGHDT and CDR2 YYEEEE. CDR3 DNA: TGTGCCAGCAGGGATACGACCGGGACTAGCGGGAGCTACGAGCAGTACTTC. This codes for CASRDTTGTSGSYEQYF.

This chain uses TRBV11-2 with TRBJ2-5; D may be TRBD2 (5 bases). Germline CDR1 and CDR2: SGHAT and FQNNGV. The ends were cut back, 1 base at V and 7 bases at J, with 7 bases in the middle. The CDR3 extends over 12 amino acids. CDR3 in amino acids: CASSLVAGTQYF. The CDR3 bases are TGTGCCAGCAGCTTAGTCGCGGGGACCCAGTACTTC.

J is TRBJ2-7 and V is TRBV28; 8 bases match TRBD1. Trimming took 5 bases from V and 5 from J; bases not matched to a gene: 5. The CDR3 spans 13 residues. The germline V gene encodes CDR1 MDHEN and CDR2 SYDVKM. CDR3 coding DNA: TGTGCCAGCAGTCTAGGGACAGGCCACGAGCAGTACTTC. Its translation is CASSLGTGHEQYF.

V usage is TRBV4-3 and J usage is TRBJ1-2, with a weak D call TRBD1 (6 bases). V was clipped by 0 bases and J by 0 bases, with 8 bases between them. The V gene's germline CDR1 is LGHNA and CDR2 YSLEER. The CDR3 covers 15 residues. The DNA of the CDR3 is TGCGCCAGCAGCCAAGATCCAGGGGCTAACTATGGCTACACCTTC. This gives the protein CASSQDPGANYGYTF.

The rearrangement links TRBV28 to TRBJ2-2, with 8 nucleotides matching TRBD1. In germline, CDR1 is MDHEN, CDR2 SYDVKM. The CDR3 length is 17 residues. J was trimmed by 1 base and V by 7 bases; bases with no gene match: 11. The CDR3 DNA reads TGTGCCAGCATGGTACCCGGACAGGGCCAGAACACCGGGGAGCTGTTTTTT. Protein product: CASMVPGQGQNTGELFF.

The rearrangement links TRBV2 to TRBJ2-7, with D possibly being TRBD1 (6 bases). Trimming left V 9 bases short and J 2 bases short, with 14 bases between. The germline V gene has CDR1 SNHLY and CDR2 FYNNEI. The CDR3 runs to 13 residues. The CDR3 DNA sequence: TGTGCCAGTACCAGGGGAGCCACCTACGAGCAGTACTTC. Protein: CASTRGATYEQYF.

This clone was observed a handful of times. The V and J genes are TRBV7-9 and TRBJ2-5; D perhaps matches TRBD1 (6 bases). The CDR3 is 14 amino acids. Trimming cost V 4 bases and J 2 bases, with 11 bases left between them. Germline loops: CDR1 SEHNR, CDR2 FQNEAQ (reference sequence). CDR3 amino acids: CASSSQGPQETQYF. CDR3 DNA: TGTGCCAGCAGCTCGCAGGGGCCTCAAGAGACCCAGTACTTC.

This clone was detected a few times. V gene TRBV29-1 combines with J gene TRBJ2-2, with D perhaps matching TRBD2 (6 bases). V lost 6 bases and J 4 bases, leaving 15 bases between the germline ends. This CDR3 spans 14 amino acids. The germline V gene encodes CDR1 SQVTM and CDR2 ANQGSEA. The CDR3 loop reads CSVGSRGGTGELFF. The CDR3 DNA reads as TGCAGCGTCGGGAGTAGGGGTGGCACCGGGGAGCTGTTTTTT.

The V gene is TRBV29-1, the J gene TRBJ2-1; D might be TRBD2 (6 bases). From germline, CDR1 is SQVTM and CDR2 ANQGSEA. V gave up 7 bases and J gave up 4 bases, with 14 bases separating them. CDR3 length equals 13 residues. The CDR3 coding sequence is TGCAGCGCTAAATCGGGGACTTACAATGAGCAGTTCTTC. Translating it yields CSAKSGTYNEQFF.

CDR3 DNA sequence: TGTGCCAGCAGTTACTTGCAGGGAGAGAAACTGTTTTTT. Amino acid sequence: CASSYLQGEKLFF. The chain uses TRBV6-5 and TRBJ1-4; D perhaps matches TRBD1 (5 bases). Germline lookup yields CDR1 MNHEY and CDR2 SVGAGI. Deletions cut 1 base from V and 11 bases from J, with 11 bases between. The CDR3 has 13 residues.

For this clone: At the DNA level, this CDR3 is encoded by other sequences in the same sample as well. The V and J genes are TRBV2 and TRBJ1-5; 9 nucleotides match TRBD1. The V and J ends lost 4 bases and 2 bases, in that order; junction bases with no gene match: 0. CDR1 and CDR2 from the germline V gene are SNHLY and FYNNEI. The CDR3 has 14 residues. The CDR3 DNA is TGTGCCAGCAGTGGGACAGGGGGCAATCAGCCCCAGCATTTT. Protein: CASSGTGGNQPQHF.

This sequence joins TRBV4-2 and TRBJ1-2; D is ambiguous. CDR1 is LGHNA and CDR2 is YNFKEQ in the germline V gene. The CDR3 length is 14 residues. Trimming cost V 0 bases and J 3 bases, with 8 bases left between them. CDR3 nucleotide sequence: TGTGCCAGCAGCCAAGATGTTGATCACTATGGCTACACCTTC. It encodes CASSQDVDHYGYTF.

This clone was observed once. The CDR3 coding sequence is TGTGCCAGCAGTGAGTTCACAGGGGACGGTGGCTACACCTTC. It codes for CASSEFTGDGGYTF. V and J are TRBV2 and TRBJ1-2, with 7 bases matching TRBD1. In germline, CDR1 is SNHLY, CDR2 FYNNEI. J lost 7 bases, V lost 3 bases, and 8 bases had no gene match. This CDR3 comprises 14 residues.

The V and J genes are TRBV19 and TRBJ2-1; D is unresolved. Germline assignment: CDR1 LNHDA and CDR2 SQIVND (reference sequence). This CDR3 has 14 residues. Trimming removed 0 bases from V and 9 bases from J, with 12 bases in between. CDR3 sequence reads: CASSIESSPGEQFF. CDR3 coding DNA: TGTGCCAGTAGTATAGAATCTAGTCCGGGTGAGCAGTTCTTC.

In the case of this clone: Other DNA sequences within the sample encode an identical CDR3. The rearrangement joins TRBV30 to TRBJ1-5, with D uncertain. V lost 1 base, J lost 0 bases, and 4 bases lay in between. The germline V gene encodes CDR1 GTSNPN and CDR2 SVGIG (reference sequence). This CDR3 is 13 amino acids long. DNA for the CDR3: TGTGCCTGGAGTGGGGATAGCAATCAGCCCCAGCATTTT. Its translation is CAWSGDSNQPQHF.

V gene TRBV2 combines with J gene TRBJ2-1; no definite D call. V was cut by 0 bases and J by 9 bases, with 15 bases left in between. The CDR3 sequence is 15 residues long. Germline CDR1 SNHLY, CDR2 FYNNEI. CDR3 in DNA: TGTGCCAGCAGTGAAGCGCTTCAACCGAACGGTGAGCAGTTCTTC. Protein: CASSEALQPNGEQFF.

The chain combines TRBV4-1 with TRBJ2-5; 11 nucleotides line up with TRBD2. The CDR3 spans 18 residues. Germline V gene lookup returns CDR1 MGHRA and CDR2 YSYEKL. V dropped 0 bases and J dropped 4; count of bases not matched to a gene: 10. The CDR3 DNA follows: TGCGCCAGCAGCCAAGATCAGATAGCGGGAGGGGATGGAGAGACCCAGTACTTC. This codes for CASSQDQIAGGDGETQYF.

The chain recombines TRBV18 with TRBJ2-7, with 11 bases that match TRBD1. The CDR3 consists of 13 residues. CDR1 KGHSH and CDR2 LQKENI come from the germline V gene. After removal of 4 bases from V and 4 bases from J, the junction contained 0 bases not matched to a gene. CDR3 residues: CASSRDRGYEQYF. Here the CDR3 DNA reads TGTGCCAGCTCACGGGACAGGGGGTACGAGCAGTACTTC.

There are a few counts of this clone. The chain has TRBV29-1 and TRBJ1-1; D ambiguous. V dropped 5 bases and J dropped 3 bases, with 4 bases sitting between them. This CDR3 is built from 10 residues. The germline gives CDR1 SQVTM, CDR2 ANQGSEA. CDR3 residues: CSVQHTEAFF. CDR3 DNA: TGCAGCGTTCAGCACACTGAAGCTTTCTTT. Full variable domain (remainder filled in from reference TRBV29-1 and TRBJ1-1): SAVISQKPSRDICQRGTSLTIQCQVDSQVTMMFWYRQQPGQSLTLIATANQGSEATYESGFVIDKFPISRPNLTFSTLTVSNMSPEDSSIYLCSVQHTEAFFGQGTRLTVV.

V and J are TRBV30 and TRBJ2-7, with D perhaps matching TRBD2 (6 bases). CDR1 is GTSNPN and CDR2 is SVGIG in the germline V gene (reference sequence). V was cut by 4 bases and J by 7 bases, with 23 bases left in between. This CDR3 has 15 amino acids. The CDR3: CAWTDRQRAVGEQYF. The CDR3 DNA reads TGTGCCTGGACGGATCGTCAGCGGGCCGTGGGGGAGCAGTACTTC.

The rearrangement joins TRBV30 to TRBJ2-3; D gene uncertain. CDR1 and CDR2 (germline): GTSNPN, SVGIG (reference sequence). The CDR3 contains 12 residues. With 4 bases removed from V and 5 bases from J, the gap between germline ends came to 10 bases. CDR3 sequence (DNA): TGTGCCTGGAACCCTCCGGGAGATACGCAGTATTTT. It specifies CAWNPPGDTQYF.

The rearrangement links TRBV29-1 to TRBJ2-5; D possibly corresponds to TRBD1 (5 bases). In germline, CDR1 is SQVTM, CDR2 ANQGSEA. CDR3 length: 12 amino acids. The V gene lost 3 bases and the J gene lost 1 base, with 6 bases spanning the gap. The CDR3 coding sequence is TGCAGCGTTGAGACAGCCCAAGAGACCCAGTACTTC. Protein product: CSVETAQETQYF.

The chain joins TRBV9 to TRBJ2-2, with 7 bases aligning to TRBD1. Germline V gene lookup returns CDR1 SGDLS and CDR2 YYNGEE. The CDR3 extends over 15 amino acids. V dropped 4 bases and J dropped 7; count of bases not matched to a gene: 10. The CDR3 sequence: CASSSHRGWFGELFF. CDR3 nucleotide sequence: TGTGCCAGCAGCTCCCACAGGGGTTGGTTCGGGGAGCTGTTTTTT. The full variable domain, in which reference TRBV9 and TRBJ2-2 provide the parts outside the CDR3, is DSGVTQTPKHLITATGQRVTLRCSPRSGDLSVYWYQQSLDQGLQFLIQYYNGEERAKGNILERFSAQQFPDLHSELNLSSLELGDSALYFCASSSHRGWFGELFFGEGSRLTVL.

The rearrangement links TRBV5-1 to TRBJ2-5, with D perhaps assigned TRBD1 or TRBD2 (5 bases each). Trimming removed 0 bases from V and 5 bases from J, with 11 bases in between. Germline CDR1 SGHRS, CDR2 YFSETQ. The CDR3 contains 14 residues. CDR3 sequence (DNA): TGCGCCAGCAGCTTGGCCGGGGCGGTGGAGACCCAGTACTTC. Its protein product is CASSLAGAVETQYF.

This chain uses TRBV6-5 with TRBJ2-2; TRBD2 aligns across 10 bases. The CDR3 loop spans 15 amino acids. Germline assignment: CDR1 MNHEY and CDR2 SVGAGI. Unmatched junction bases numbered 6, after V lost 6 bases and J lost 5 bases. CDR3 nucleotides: TGTGCCAGCAGCCGACCTAGCGGGGGTACCGGGGAGCTGTTTTTT. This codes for CASSRPSGGTGELFF.

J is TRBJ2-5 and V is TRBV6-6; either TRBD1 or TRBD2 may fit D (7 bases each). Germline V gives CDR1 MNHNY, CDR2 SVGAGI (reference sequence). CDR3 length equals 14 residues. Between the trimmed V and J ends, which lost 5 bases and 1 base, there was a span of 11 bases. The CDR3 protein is CASSPGGGQETQYF. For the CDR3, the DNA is TGTGCCAGCAGTCCAGGGGGGGGCCAAGAGACCCAGTACTTC.

CDR3 bases: TGCGCCAGCAGCGGGACAGATCAAGAGACCCAGTACTTC. It translates to CASSGTDQETQYF. The V and J genes are TRBV5-1 and TRBJ2-5; 7 bases match TRBD1. The CDR3 length is 13 residues. The germline gives CDR1 SGHRS, CDR2 YFSETQ. The J segment lost 2 bases and the V segment lost 4 bases, leaving 2 bases of the junction unmatched.

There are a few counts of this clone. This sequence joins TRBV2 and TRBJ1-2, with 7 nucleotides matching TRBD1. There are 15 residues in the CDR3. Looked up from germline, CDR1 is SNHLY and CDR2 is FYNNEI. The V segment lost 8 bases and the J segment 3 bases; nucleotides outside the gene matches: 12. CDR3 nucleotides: TGTGCCAGCTTGCTCCATCCGGGACAGTACTATGGCTACACCTTC. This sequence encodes CASLLHPGQYYGYTF.

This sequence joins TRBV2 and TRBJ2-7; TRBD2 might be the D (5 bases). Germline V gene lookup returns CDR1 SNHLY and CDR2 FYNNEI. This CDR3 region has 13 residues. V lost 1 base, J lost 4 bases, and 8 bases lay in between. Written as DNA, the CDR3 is TGTGCCAGCAGTGAAGGTCCGGGATACGAGCAGTACTTC. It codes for CASSEGPGYEQYF. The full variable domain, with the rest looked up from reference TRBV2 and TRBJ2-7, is EPEVTQTPSHQVTQMGQEVILRCVPISNHLYFYWYRQILGQKVEFLVSFYNNEISEKSEIFDDQFSVERPDGSNFTLKIRSTKLEDSAMYFCASSEGPGYEQYFGPGTRLTVT.

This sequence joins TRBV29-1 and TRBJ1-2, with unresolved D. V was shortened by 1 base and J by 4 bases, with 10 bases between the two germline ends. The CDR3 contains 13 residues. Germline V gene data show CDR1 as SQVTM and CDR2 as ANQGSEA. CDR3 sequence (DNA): TGCAGCGTTGAAGGTATGACGGGCTATGGCTACACCTTC. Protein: CSVEGMTGYGYTF.

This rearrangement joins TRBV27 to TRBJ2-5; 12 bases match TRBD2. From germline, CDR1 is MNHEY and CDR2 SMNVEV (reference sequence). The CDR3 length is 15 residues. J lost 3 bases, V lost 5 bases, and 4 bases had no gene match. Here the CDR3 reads CASSTRLAGEETQYF. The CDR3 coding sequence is TGTGCCAGCAGTACCCGACTAGCGGGAGAAGAGACCCAGTACTTC.

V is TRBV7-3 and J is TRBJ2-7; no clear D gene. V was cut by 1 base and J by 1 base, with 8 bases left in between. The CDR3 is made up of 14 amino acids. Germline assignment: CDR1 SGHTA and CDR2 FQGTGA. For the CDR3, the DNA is TGTGCCAGCAGCTTAAATCGGAATTCCTACGAGCAGTACTTC. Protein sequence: CASSLNRNSYEQYF.